Sequencing of this T cell receptor beta chain was carried out in a study of blood T cell repertoires in COVID-19. Study-wide background: Sample material is recorded as cDNA or gDNA derived from T cells, B-cell-depleted T cells, or PBMCs.

Deletions cut 4 bases from V and 0 bases from J, with 12 bases between. Germline CDR1 reads MDHEN; CDR2 reads SYDVKM. The CDR3 totals 15 residues. Original data processing: From reference gene primer amplification, estimates of nucleated cell counts were derived. The repertoire was sequenced with immunoSEQ multiplex PCR; TCRdb's copy has only in-frame clones and lacks some. The DNA gave D and trimming, while V, J and clone size come from that table. The table shows 150,000 to 200,000 clones, with over 70% occurring only once. This TCR was recovered from a man in his 70s with acute or convalescent COVID-19. Sequencing was done on a sample of peripheral blood. The chain joins TRBV28 to TRBJ1-2; D ambiguous. The CDR3, as DNA: TGTGCCAGCAGTTCGGTTAGATTTTCTAACTATGGCTACACCTTC. Protein: CASSSVRFSNYGYTF.